This TCR beta chain was obtained from a study of Graves' ophthalmopathy and Graves' hyperthyroidism. At least ten counts were recorded for this clonotype. Diagnosis relied on clinical symptoms, serum thyroxine, TRAb, thyroid ultrasound and orbital computed tomography. PBMCs stemmed from around 10 ml of fresh peripheral blood. Amplified TCR beta CDR3 regions were obtained using RNA transcripts as template. RT-PCR with HTBI primers came first, then second-round multiplex PCR. TCRdb redid the calling of the multiplex PCR reads with MiXCR, one entry per CDR3 protein. The sample shows 500,000 to 800,000 distinct CDR3 sequences, over 40% of them seen only once. Input material: peripheral blood. This TCR was sampled from an adult man with Graves' ophthalmopathy.

CDR3 residues: CASSFGPTNTGELFF. The CDR3, as DNA: TGCGCCAGCAGCTTCGGTCCAACGAACACCGGGGAGCTGTTTTTT. The chain combines TRBV5-1 with TRBJ2-2; D is uncertain. The V gene lost 2 bases and the J gene lost 0 bases, with 8 bases spanning the gap. The CDR3 sequence is 15 residues long. CDR1 is SGHRS, CDR2 YFSETQ, per germline.